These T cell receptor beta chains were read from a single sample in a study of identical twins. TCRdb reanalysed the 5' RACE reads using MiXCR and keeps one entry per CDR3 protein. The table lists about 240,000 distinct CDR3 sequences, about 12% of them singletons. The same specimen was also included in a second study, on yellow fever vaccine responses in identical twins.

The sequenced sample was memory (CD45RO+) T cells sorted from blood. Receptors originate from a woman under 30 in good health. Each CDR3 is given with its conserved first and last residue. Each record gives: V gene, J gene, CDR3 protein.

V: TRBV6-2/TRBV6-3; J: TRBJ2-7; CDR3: CASSHPRQGKDEQYF
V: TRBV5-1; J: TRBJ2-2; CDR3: CASHRGTGDTGELFF
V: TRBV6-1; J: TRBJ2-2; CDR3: CASSPRGRTGELFF
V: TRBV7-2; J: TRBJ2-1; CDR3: CASRAPATTHNEQFF
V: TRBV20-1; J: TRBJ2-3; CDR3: CSAPVLAGGSTDTQYF
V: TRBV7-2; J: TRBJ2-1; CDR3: CASSLAGTGSYNEQFF
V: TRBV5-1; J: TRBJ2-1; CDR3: CASSLASIDNEQFF
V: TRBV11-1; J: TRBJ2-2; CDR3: CASSPWTSGRINTGELFF
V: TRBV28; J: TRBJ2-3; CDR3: CASSPWEDGADTQYF
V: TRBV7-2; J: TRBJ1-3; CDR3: CASSFGVSGNTIYF
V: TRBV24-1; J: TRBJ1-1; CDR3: CATSEPGTGAAFF
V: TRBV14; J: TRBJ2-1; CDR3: CASSQVLRGEQFF
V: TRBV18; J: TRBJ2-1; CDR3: CASSPKSDEQFF
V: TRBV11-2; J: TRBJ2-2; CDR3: CASTPEAGGVGELFF
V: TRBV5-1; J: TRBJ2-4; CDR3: CASSLDPDTLNIQYF
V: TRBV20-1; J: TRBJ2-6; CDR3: CSARAGSGANVLTF